Following are 9 T cell receptor beta chains from one sample sequenced in a study of breast tumors, draining lymph nodes, adjacent tissues. MiXCR, applied by TCRdb to the multiplex PCR reads, yields one record per CDR3 protein. The sample holds 250,000 or so distinct CDR3 sequences, 30% to 35% seen once. Axillary draining lymph nodes of breast cancer patients supplied the node samples. Material for sequencing was axillary lymph node tissue. The receptors shown here come from a female donor with breast cancer. Some clones in this sample may be carry-over from other donors' samples.

In its sample, this clonotype was seen a few times. CDR3 residues: CAWSDGSLAKNIQYF. Written as DNA, the CDR3 is TGTGCCTGGAGTGACGGGAGCCTAGCCAAAAACATTCAGTACTTC. V gene TRBV30 combines with J gene TRBJ2-4; TRBD2 is a possible D gene (6 bases). The germline V gene has CDR1 GTSNPN and CDR2 SVGIG (reference sequence). V was cut by 1 base and J by 0 bases, with 10 bases left in between. The CDR3 is 15 amino acids. Supplemented by reference TRBV30 and TRBJ2-4, the full variable domain reads SQTIHQWPATLVQPVGSPLSLECTVEGTSNPNLYWYRQAAGRGLQLLFYSVGIGQISSEVPQNLSASRPQDRQFILSSKKLLLSDSGFYLCAWSDGSLAKNIQYFGAGTRLSVL.

This clonotype was seen ten or more times. The rearrangement uses TRBV4-1 and TRBJ2-2, with 8 bases aligning to TRBD1. V trimming: 5 bases; J trimming: 0 bases; junction bases outside the gene matches: 5. Germline V gene sequence: CDR1 MGHRA, CDR2 YSYEKL. CDR3 length: 16 amino acids. The CDR3 here is CASSRDRGANTGELFF. CDR3 nucleotides: TGCGCCAGCAGCAGAGACAGGGGCGCGAACACCGGGGAGCTGTTTTTT.

Regarding this clonotype: The CDR3 does not end in the conserved phenylalanine or tryptophan, so this is likely a read error. The V gene is TRBV2, the J gene TRBJ2-5; D call uncertain. The V end lost 11 bases, the J end lost 5 bases, and 15 bases lay between the germline ends. The germline gives CDR1 SNHLY, CDR2 FYNNEI. This CDR3 contains 12 residues. The CDR3 protein is CAGFPPGETQYL. As DNA, the CDR3 is TGTGCCGGCTTTCCCCCTGGGGAGACCCAGTACCTC.

This clonotype appeared many times. The rearrangement links TRBV2 to TRBJ1-5; tentative D call: TRBD1 (5 bases). The germline V and J ends were trimmed by 7 bases and 6 bases, with 13 bases remaining between them. Germline lookup yields CDR1 SNHLY and CDR2 FYNNEI. The CDR3 is 13 residues long. CDR3 sequence: CASIREVGQPQHF. The CDR3 DNA follows: TGTGCCAGCATCAGGGAAGTCGGTCAGCCCCAGCATTTT.

The rearrangement joins TRBV20-1 to TRBJ1-4, with a tentative D call TRBD1 (6 bases). Germline lookup yields CDR1 DFQATT and CDR2 SNEGSKA (reference sequence). This CDR3 has 14 residues. Trimming took 6 bases from V and 8 from J, leaving 19 bases between them. Here the CDR3 reads CSADSRGAQEKLFF. CDR3 in DNA: TGCAGTGCCGACTCGCGGGGGGCGCAAGAAAAACTGTTTTTT.

Turning to this clonotype: It may be a read error: a sequence one base away is much more abundant. The chain links TRBV7-2 to TRBJ1-2; 7 bases are a match to TRBD1. CDR1 and CDR2 from the germline V gene are SGHTA and FQGNSA. CDR3 size: 15 residues. The CDR3: CASSLTGNFHYGYPF. The CDR3 DNA is TGTGCCAGCAGCTTGACAGGGAATTTTCACTATGGCTACCCCTTC. Filled out from reference TRBV7-2 and TRBJ1-2, the complete variable domain reads GAGVSQSPSNKVTEKGKDVELRCDPISGHTALYWYRQSLGQGLEFLIYFQGNSAPDKSGLPSDRFSAERTGGSVSTLTIQRTQQEDSAVYLCASSLTGNFHYGYPFGSGTRLTVV.

This clonotype was seen a handful of times. A clone one base away is much larger, so this may be a read error. J is TRBJ1-6 and V is TRBV20-1; tentative D call: TRBD1 (6 bases). Trimming took 4 bases from V and 8 from J, leaving 15 bases between them. CDR1 and CDR2 from the germline V gene are DFQATT and SNEGSKA (reference sequence). The CDR3 contains 14 residues. The DNA for the CDR3 is TGCAGTGCTAAATACAGGGTAGACGATTCACCCCTCCACTTT. As protein: CSAKYRVDDSPLHF.

With respect to this clonotype: A read error is possible here, since a much larger clone lies one base away. The rearrangement links TRBV6-5 to TRBJ2-7; D ambiguous. This CDR3 is 14 amino acids long. The germline CDR1 and CDR2 sequences are MNHEY and SVGAGI. CDR3: CASSYDSWAYERYF. In nucleotides, the CDR3 is TGTGCCAGCAGTTACGACTCCTGGGCCTACGAGCGGTACTTC.

As to this clonotype: One end of the junction fails to match germline, which may point to a read error. The chain recombines TRBV13 with TRBJ1-3; 9 nucleotides line up with TRBD1. This CDR3 has 15 residues. From germline, CDR1 is PRHDT and CDR2 FYEKMQ (reference sequence). The CDR3 nucleotides are TGTGCCAGCAGCTTGGACAGGGGAGCTGGAAACACCATGTATTTT. It yields the protein CASSLDRGAGNTMYF.